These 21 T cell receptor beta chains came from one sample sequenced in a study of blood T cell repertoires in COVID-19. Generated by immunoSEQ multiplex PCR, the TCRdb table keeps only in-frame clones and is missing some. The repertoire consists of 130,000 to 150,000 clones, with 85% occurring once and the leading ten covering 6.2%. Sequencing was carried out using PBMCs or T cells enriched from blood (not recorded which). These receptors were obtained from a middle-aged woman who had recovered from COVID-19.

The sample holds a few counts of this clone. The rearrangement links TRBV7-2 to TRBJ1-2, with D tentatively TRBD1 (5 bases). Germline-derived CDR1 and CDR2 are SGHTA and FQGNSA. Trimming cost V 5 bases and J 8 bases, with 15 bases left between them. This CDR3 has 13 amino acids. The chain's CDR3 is CASSTYQGSGYTF. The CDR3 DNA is TGTGCCAGCAGCACATATCAGGGAAGCGGCTACACCTTC.

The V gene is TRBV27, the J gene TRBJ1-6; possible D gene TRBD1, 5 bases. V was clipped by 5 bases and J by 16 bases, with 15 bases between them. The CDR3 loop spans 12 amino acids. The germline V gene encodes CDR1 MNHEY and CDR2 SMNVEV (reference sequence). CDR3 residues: CASSPRGGPLHF. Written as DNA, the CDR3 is TGTGCCAGCAGTCCCCGCGGGGGACCTCTCCACTTT.

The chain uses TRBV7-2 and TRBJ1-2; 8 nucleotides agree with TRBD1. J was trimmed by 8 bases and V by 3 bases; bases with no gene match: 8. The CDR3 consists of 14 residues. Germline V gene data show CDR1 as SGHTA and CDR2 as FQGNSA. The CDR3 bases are TGTGCCAGCAGCTTTGCAGGGGGCTACAAAGGCTACACCTTC. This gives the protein CASSFAGGYKGYTF.

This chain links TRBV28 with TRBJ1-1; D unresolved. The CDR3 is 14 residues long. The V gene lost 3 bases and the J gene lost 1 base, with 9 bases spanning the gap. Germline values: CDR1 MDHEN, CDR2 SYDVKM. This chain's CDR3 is CASSFGTRNTEAFF. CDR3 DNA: TGTGCCAGCAGTTTTGGCACAAGGAACACTGAAGCTTTCTTT.

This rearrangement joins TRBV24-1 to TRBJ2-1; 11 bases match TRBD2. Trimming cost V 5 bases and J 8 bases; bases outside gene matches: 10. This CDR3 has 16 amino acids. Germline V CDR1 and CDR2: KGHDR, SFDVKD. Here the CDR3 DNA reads TGTGCCACCAGTGCTCCTGTGACTAGCGGGAACGATGAGCAGTTCTTC. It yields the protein CATSAPVTSGNDEQFF.

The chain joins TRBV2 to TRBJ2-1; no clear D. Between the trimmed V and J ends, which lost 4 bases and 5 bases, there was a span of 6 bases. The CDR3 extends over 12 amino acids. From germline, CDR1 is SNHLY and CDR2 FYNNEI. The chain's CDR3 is CASSGHHNEQFF. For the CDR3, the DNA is TGTGCCAGCAGTGGACACCACAATGAGCAGTTCTTC. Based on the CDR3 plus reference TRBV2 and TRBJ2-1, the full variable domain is EPEVTQTPSHQVTQMGQEVILRCVPISNHLYFYWYRQILGQKVEFLVSFYNNEISEKSEIFDDQFSVERPDGSNFTLKIRSTKLEDSAMYFCASSGHHNEQFFGPGTRLTVL.

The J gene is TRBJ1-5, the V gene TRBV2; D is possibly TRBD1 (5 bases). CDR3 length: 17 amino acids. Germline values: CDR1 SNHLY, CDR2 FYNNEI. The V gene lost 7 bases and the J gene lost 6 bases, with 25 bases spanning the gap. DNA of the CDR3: TGTGCCAGCACGCCAGGCCCTTGGGGGAGGGGTGTTCAGCCCCAGCATTTT. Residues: CASTPGPWGRGVQPQHF. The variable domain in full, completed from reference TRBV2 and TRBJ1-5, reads EPEVTQTPSHQVTQMGQEVILRCVPISNHLYFYWYRQILGQKVEFLVSFYNNEISEKSEIFDDQFSVERPDGSNFTLKIRSTKLEDSAMYFCASTPGPWGRGVQPQHFGDGTRLSIL.

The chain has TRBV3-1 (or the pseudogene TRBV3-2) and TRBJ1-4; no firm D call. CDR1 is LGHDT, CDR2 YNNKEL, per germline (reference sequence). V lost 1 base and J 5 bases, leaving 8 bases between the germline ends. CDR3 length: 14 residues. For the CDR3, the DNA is TGTGCCAGCAGCCAAGTTATAGCGAATGAAAAACTGTTTTTT. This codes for CASSQVIANEKLFF.

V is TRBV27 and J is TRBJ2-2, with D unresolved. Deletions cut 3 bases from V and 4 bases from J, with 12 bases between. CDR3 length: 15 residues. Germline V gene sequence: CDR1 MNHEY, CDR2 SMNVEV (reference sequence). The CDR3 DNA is TGTGCCAGCAGTTTTAGCCTCGATAGCACCGGGGAGCTGTTTTTT. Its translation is CASSFSLDSTGELFF.

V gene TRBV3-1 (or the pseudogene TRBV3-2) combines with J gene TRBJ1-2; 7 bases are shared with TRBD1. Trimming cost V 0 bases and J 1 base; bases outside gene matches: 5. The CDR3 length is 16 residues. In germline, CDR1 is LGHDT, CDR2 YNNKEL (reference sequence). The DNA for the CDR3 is TGTGCCAGCAGCCAAGAGACAGGGCTGGGTAACTATGGCTACACCTTC. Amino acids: CASSQETGLGNYGYTF.

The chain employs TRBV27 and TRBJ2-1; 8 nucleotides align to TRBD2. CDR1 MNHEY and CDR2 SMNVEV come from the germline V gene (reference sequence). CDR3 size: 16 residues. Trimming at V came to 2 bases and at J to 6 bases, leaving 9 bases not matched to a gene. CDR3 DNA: TGTGCCAGCAGTTTAGATCGACTAGCGATCCTCAATGAGCAGTTCTTC. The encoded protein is CASSLDRLAILNEQFF.

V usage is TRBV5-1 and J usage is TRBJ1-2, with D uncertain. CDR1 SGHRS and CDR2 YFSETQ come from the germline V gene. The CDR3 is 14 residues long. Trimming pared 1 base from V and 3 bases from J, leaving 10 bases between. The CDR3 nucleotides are TGCGCCAGCAGCTTGATGTTGGGAGACTATGGCTACACCTTC. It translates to CASSLMLGDYGYTF.

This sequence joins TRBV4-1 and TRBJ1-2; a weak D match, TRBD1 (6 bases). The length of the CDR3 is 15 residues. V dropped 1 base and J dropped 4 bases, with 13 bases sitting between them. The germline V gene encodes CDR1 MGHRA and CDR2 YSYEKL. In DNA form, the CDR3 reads TGCGCCAGCAGCCAAGCGCGGGGGGCTGGCTATGGCTACACCTTC. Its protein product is CASSQARGAGYGYTF.

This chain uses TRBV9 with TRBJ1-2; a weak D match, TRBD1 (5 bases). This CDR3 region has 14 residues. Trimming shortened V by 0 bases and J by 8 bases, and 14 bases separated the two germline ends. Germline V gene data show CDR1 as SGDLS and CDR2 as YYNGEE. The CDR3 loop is CASSVARQGGGYTF. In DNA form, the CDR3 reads TGTGCCAGCAGCGTAGCTCGGCAGGGCGGAGGCTACACCTTC.

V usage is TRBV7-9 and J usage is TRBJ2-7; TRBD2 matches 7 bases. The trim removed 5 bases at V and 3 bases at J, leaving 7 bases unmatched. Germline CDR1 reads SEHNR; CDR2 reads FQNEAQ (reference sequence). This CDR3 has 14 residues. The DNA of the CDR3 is TGTGCCAGCAGCCCCGGACTAGTTTACTACGAGCAGTACTTC. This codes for CASSPGLVYYEQYF.

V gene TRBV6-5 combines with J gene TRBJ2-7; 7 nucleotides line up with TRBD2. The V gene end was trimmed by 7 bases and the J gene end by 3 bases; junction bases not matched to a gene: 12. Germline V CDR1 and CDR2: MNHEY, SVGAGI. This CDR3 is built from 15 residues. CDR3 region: CASTQSGTTVYEQYF. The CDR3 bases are TGTGCCAGCACTCAATCCGGGACTACGGTCTACGAGCAGTACTTC.

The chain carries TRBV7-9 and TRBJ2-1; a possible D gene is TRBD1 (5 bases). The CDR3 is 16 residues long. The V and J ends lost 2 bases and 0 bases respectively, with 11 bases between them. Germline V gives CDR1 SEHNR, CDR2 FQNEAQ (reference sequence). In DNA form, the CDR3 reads TGTGCCAGCAGCTTAAGAGCCGACAGCTCCTACAATGAGCAGTTCTTC. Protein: CASSLRADSSYNEQFF.

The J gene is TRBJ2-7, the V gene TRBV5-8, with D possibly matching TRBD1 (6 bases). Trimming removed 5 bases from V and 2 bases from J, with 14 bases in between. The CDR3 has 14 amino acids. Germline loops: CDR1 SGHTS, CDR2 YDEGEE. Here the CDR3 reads CASRSTGRAYEQYF. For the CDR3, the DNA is TGTGCCAGCAGGTCGACAGGCCGGGCCTACGAGCAGTACTTC.

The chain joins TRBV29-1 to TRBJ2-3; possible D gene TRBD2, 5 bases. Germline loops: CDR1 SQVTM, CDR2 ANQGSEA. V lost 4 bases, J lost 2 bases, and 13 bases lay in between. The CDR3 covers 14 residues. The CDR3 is CSVASSLSTDTQYF. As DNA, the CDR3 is TGCAGCGTTGCTAGCTCCCTATCCACAGATACGCAGTATTTT.

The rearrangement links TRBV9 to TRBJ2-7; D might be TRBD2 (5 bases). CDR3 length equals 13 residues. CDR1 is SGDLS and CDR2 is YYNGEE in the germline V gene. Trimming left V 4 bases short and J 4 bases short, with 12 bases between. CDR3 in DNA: TGTGCCAGCAGCCCCCAAGGCGGGTACGAGCAGTACTTC. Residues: CASSPQGGYEQYF.

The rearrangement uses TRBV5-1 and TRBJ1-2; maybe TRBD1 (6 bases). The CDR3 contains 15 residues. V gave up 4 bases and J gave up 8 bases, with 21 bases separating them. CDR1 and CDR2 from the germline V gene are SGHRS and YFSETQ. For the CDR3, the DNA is TGCGCCAGCAGCCCTATTAGGGGGGGAAAGGGCGGCTACACCTTC. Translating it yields CASSPIRGGKGGYTF.